A selection of T cell receptor beta chains follows, all from one sample in a study of T cell responses to AZD1222 COVID-19 vaccine. Produced via immunoSEQ multiplex PCR; TCRdb's table is partial and in-frame only. The data show about 110,000 clones, with about 86% seen just once and about 3% held by the top ten. Sequencing was performed on peripheral blood, taken on day 0 of AZD1222 vaccination. Receptors originate from an adult in good health. Each CDR3 is given with its conserved first and last residue. Each record gives: CDR3 protein, CDR3 DNA, J gene, V gene, D gene, clone size. A D gene is named only where the DNA matches it firmly. Where a row states a size, it is once, few, many or the class of an expanded clone; other rows omit it.

CASRWTVTDTQYF,TGCGCCAGCAGATGGACAGTCACAGATACGCAGTATTTT,TRBJ2-3,TRBV5-1,NA,NA
CASSVMGRAYGYTF,TGTGCCAGTAGTGTGATGGGCAGGGCCTATGGCTACACCTTC,TRBJ1-2,TRBV19,NA,once
CASSLSGTTLGTQYF,TGCGCCAGCAGCCTCTCCGGGACTACGTTGGGGACCCAGTACTTC,TRBJ2-5,TRBV5-1,TRBD2,NA
CASSQQGVLTGELFF,TGCGCCAGCAGCCAGCAAGGGGTCCTTACCGGGGAGCTGTTTTTT,TRBJ2-2,TRBV4-3,NA,NA
CASSLVGANQPQHF,TGTGCCAGCAGCTTGGTGGGTGCGAATCAGCCCCAGCATTTT,TRBJ1-5,TRBV7-9,NA,NA
CATSGRGQHTDTQYF,TGTGCCACCAGTGGCAGGGGGCAACACACAGATACGCAGTATTTT,TRBJ2-3,TRBV24-1,TRBD1,NA
CASSLGQSPYEQYF,TGTGCCAGCAGCTTAGGGCAGAGCCCCTACGAGCAGTACTTC,TRBJ2-7,TRBV7-9,NA,NA
CATSRELSGTEAFF,TGTGCCACCAGCCGTGAGTTGTCGGGAACTGAAGCTTTCTTT,TRBJ1-1,TRBV11-2,NA,NA
CAISGPNYGYTF,TGTGCCATCAGCGGACCTAACTATGGCTACACCTTC,TRBJ1-2,TRBV10-3,NA,NA
CASSPPFMRYEQYF,TGTGCCAGCAGCCCCCCTTTCATGAGGTACGAGCAGTACTTC,TRBJ2-7,TRBV4-2,NA,NA
CASSQERAKSGNTIYF,TGTGCCAGCAGCCAAGAACGTGCGAAATCTGGAAACACCATATATTTT,TRBJ1-3,TRBV3-1/TRBV3-2,NA,NA
CASSDDPIGPGGQYF,TGTGCCAGCAGCGACGACCCCATAGGGCCTGGGGGGCAGTACTTC,TRBJ2-7,TRBV7-9,NA,few
CASSLALHRGYTF,TGTGCCAGCAGCCTGGCGCTTCACCGGGGCTACACCTTC,TRBJ1-2,TRBV5-4,NA,NA
CASSLEGTSGAYEQYF,TGTGCCAGCAGCTTAGAGGGGACTAGCGGGGCCTACGAGCAGTACTTC,TRBJ2-7,TRBV11-2,TRBD2,NA
CASRAPGGRETQYF,TGTGCCAGCAGGGCTCCGGGGGGGAGGGAGACCCAGTACTTC,TRBJ2-5,TRBV28,TRBD2,NA
CASSLGNSPLHF,TGTGCCAGCAGTTTGGGTAATTCACCCCTCCACTTT,TRBJ1-6,TRBV28,NA,NA
CAIKGSPADTEAFF,TGTGCCATTAAGGGGTCTCCCGCGGACACTGAAGCTTTCTTT,TRBJ1-1,TRBV30,NA,NA
CASSRGTGVETQYF,TGTGCCAGCAGCAGGGGGACAGGGGTGGAGACCCAGTACTTC,TRBJ2-5,TRBV6-5,TRBD1,NA
CASSHPISNRPQGADHGYTF,TGCGCCAGCAGCCACCCTATCTCAAACAGACCACAGGGGGCGGATCATGGCTACACCTTC,TRBJ1-2,TRBV4-1,TRBD1,NA
CASSAGGGYNEQFF,TGTGCCAGCAGCGCCGGTGGGGGTTACAATGAGCAGTTCTTC,TRBJ2-1,TRBV9,NA,NA
CASSQSNEKLFF,TGCGCCAGCTCCCAGTCAAATGAAAAACTGTTTTTT,TRBJ1-4,TRBV5-1,NA,NA
CASSERQDNEAFF,TGCGCCAGCAGTGAGCGACAGGATAATGAAGCTTTCTTT,TRBJ1-1,TRBV10-2,NA,NA
CASRRPGQSGYTF,TGTGCCAGCAGGAGACCCGGACAGTCTGGCTACACCTTC,TRBJ1-2,TRBV28,NA,NA
CASSLGGEANYGYTF,TGTGCCAGCAGCTTGGGAGGGGAAGCTAACTATGGCTACACCTTC,TRBJ1-2,TRBV5-4,NA,NA
CSVRHGVSYGYTF,TGCAGCGTTCGACACGGGGTGAGCTATGGCTACACCTTC,TRBJ1-2,TRBV29-1,NA,once
CASSLPGKGSPLHF,TGTGCCAGCAGTTTACCAGGGAAGGGTTCACCCCTCCACTTT,TRBJ1-6,TRBV27,NA,NA
CASSPSSVNTEAFF,TGTGCCAGCTCACCATCGTCGGTTAACACTGAAGCTTTCTTT,TRBJ1-1,TRBV18,NA,NA
CAWSKAGPYEAFF,TGTGCCTGGAGTAAAGCAGGGCCATATGAAGCTTTCTTT,TRBJ1-1,TRBV30,NA,NA
CASSLFGESQPQHF,TGCGCCAGCAGCTTGTTCGGGGAAAGTCAGCCCCAGCATTTT,TRBJ1-5,TRBV5-1,NA,few
CASSQGLAGGQETQYF,TGTGCCAGCAGCCAAGGACTAGCGGGGGGCCAAGAGACCCAGTACTTC,TRBJ2-5,TRBV7-7,TRBD2,NA
CAGATGQGGGYSGNTIYF,TGTGCCGGAGCAACGGGACAGGGTGGTGGCTACTCTGGAAACACCATATATTTT,TRBJ1-3,TRBV7-9,TRBD1,NA
CASSEWQQETQYF,TGTGCCAGCAGTGAATGGCAGCAAGAGACCCAGTACTTC,TRBJ2-5,TRBV6-1,NA,NA
CASSPETGDEQYF,TGTGCCAGCAGCCCAGAGACAGGGGACGAGCAGTACTTC,TRBJ2-7,TRBV16,TRBD1,NA
CASRRGAYGYTF,TGTGCCAGCAGAAGGGGTGCCTATGGCTACACCTTC,TRBJ1-2,TRBV3-1/TRBV3-2,NA,once
CASSLEVPIIGGYTF,TGTGCCAGCAGCTTAGAGGTCCCAATTATTGGTGGCTACACCTTC,TRBJ1-2,TRBV7-9,NA,NA
CASSYSGANVLTF,TGTGCCAGCAGTTACTCTGGGGCCAACGTCCTGACTTTC,TRBJ2-6,TRBV6-5,NA,once
CASSVPGVAGQDNQPQHF,TGTGCCAGTAGTGTTCCCGGGGTTGCGGGACAGGACAATCAGCCCCAGCATTTT,TRBJ1-5,TRBV19,TRBD1,NA
CASSPEGDYRVGYTF,TGTGCCAGCTCACCAGAAGGGGACTATCGAGTGGGCTACACCTTC,TRBJ1-2,TRBV18,NA,NA
CASSHPASGAYEQYF,TGCGCCAGCAGCCACCCCGCTAGCGGGGCCTACGAGCAGTACTTC,TRBJ2-7,TRBV4-1,TRBD2,once
CASSLTGSGANVLTF,TGTGCCAGCAGCCTCACAGGGTCTGGGGCCAACGTCCTGACTTTC,TRBJ2-6,TRBV9,NA,NA
CASNFSPTLDTQYF,TGTGCCAGCAATTTTTCCCCGACATTAGATACGCAGTATTTT,TRBJ2-3,TRBV28,NA,NA
CSARAGYGYTF,TGCAGTGCTAGGGCGGGGTATGGCTACACCTTC,TRBJ1-2,TRBV20-1,NA,NA
CASRPWTAGEAFF,TGTGCCAGCAGGCCCTGGACCGCTGGTGAAGCTTTCTTT,TRBJ1-1,TRBV28,NA,NA
CASSLRGSGGRIEQFF,TGTGCCAGCAGTCTGAGGGGTAGCGGGGGTAGGATTGAGCAGTTCTTC,TRBJ2-1,TRBV27,TRBD2,once
CASSSIAGPTDTQYF,TGTGCCAGCAGTTCCATAGCGGGGCCCACAGATACGCAGTATTTT,TRBJ2-3,TRBV5-4,TRBD2,NA
CASSALGTDNSPLHF,TGTGCCAGCAGCGCCCTCGGGACAGATAATTCACCCCTCCACTTT,TRBJ1-6,TRBV7-3,TRBD1,NA
CASIRDRNQPQHF,TGTGCCAGCATTAGGGATCGCAATCAGCCCCAGCATTTT,TRBJ1-5,TRBV12-3/TRBV12-4,NA,NA
CASSQTQETQYF,TGTGCCAGCAGCCAGACTCAAGAGACCCAGTACTTC,TRBJ2-5,TRBV3-1/TRBV3-2,NA,NA
CASSLAGQGAGKNIQYF,TGCGCCAGCAGCTTGGCCGGGCAGGGGGCGGGCAAAAACATTCAGTACTTC,TRBJ2-4,TRBV5-1,TRBD1,NA
CASSLSGGDDTDTQYF,TGTGCCAGCAGCTTATCCGGGGGGGATGACACAGATACGCAGTATTTT,TRBJ2-3,TRBV11-3,TRBD2,NA
CASSVAWGDRAWSGANVLTF,TGTGCCAGCAGCGTAGCTTGGGGGGACAGGGCCTGGTCTGGGGCCAACGTCCTGACTTTC,TRBJ2-6,TRBV9,TRBD1,NA
CASSSRYEQYF,TGTGCCAGCAGTTCCCGATACGAGCAGTACTTC,TRBJ2-7,TRBV6-2/TRBV6-3,NA,NA
CASSLRISELAAYNEQFF,TGTGCCAGCAGCTTACGGATCTCGGAACTAGCGGCTTACAATGAGCAGTTCTTC,TRBJ2-1,TRBV11-2,TRBD2,once